This T cell receptor (beta chain) was obtained from a study of blood T cell repertoires in COVID-19. Method: immunoSEQ multiplex PCR; TCRdb's copy keeps in-frame clones and lacks some. The table lists approximately 74,000 clones, around 90% of them singletons, with 1.9% in the top ten. Germline V gene data show CDR1 as SNHLY and CDR2 as FYNNEI. The CDR3 is 14 amino acids. Losses at the gene ends were 3 bases for V and 4 bases for J; bases not matched to a gene: 5. This receptor was obtained from a woman aged 80 or over with active or convalescent COVID-19. The sequencing sample was made of peripheral blood. The gene calls are TRBV2 and TRBJ2-7; TRBD1 matches at 8 bases. CDR3 protein: CASSDHGQGYEQYF. Here the CDR3 DNA reads TGTGCCAGCAGTGACCACGGACAGGGTTACGAGCAGTACTTC.